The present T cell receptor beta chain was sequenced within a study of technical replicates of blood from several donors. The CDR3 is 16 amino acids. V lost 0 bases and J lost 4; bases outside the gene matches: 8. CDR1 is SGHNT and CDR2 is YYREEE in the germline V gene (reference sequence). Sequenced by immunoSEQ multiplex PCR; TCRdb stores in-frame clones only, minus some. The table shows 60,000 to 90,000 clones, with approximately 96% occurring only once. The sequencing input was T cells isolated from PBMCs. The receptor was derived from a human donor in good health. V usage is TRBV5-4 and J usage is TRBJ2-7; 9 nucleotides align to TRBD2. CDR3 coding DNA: TGTGCCAGCAGCTTGGGATCAATGACTAGCGGTTACGAGCAGTACTTC. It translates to CASSLGSMTSGYEQYF.